This TCR beta chain was identified during a study of blood T cell repertoires in COVID-19. Background on the study: Whether acute or convalescent, the COVID-19 samples came from the United States, Italy and Spain. T cells, B-cell-depleted T cells, or PBMCs provided the cDNA or gDNA that served as material.

V was trimmed by 4 bases and J by 1 base, leaving 14 bases between them. Germline CDR1 reads SGHRS; CDR2 reads YFSETQ. The CDR3 contains 15 residues. As originally analysed: Estimated nucleated cell counts came from reference gene primer amplification. TCRdb's copy holds only in-frame clones and misses some; the assay was immunoSEQ multiplex PCR. V, J and clone size were drawn from that table, and D and trimming were deduced from the DNA. The repertoire holds 60,000 to 85,000 clones, approximately 75% seen once, with roughly 6% in the top ten. The V and J genes are TRBV5-1 and TRBJ1-1; tentatively, D is TRBD1 (6 bases). This receptor was taken from a woman aged 55 to 70 with acute or convalescent COVID-19. Sample: peripheral blood. In DNA form, the CDR3 reads TGCGCCAGCAGCAAGCCTGAGACAGGGAACACTGAAGCTTTCTTT. It codes for CASSKPETGNTEAFF. The whole variable domain, remainder taken from reference TRBV5-1 and TRBJ1-1, is KAGVTQTPRYLIKTRGQQVTLSCSPISGHRSVSWYQQTPGQGLQFLFEYFSETQRNKGNFPGRFSGRQFSNSRSEMNVSTLELGDSALYLCASSKPETGNTEAFFGQGTRLTVV.